This T cell receptor (beta chain) is drawn from a study of response to subunit inactivated influenza vaccine. A note on this clonotype: Antigen: not known.

The study's findings and limits: Each seasonal flu vaccination may recruit only limited new T cells, authors suggested.

The CDR3 spans 15 residues. Between the trimmed V and J ends, which lost 6 bases and 1 base, there was a span of 14 bases. From germline, CDR1 is SGHRS and CDR2 YFSETQ. TCRdb recomputed calls from the RT-PCR reads with MiXCR, one row per CDR3 protein. The sample has 540,000 or so distinct CDR3 sequences; 13% are singletons. The starting material was PBMCs from blood, obtained about 6 weeks after vaccination. The sequence was obtained from a man aged 50-59 years who received an inactivated influenza vaccine. The chain uses TRBV5-1 and TRBJ2-1, with unresolved D. As DNA, the CDR3 is TGCGCCAGCACCTTTACGGGTGTTTCCTACAATGAGCAGTTCTTC. Translation: CASTFTGVSYNEQFF.